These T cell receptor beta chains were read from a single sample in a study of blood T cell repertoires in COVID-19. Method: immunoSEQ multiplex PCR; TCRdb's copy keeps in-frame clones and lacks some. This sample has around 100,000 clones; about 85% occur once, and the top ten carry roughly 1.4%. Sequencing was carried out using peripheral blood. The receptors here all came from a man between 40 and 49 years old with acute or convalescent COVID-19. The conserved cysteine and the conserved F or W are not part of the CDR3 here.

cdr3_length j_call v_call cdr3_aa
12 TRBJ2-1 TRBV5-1 ASFQREGVNEQF
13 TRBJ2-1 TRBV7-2 ASSSLRRAGAEQF
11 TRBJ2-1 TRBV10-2 ASRGSSGNEQF
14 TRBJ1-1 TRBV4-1 ASSQEIGRVSTEAF
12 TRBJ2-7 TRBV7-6 ASSLDAGGYEQY
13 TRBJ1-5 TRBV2 ASSPGGLSNQPQH
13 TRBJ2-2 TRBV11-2 ASSFYVQGGGELF
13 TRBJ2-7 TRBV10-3 AIKEGLAGVGEQY
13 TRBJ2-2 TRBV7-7 ASSPTGGETGELF
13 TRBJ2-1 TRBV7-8 ASSFELAGANEQF
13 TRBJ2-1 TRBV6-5 ASKRDRGRYNEQF
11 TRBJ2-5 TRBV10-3 AINGQGQETQY
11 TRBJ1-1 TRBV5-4 ASSLAWNTEAF
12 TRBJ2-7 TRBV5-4 ASSPRDKIGLED
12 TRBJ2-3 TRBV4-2 ASSQERGGDTQY
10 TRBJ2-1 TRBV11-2 ASSSRGNEQF
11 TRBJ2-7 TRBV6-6 ASSVRSLYEQY
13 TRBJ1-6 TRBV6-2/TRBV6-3 ASSPQAGINSPLH
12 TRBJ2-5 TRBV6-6 ASTNRGRKETQY
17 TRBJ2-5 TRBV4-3 ASSQDLTSGGLPQETQY
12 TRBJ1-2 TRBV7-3 ASSLTDRGYGYT
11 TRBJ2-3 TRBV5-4 ASSSRRGDTQY
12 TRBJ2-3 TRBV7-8 ASSPRDYTDTQY
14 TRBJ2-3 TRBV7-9 ASSLMVAGGTDTQY
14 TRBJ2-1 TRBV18 ASSPPKKRSNNEQF
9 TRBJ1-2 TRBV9 ASSGQSGYT
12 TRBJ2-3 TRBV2 ASSVLAGTDTQY
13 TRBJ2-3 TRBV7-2 ASSLRLSGTDTQY
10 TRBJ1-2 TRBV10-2 ASSPDRVGYT
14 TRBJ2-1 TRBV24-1 ATSDWGTSGSDEQF
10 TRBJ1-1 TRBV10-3 AISPPGAEAF
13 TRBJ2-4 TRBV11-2 ASSLGRGREDIQY
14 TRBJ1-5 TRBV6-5 ASSSTGVSSNQPQH
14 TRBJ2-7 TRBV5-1 ASSFEASGTLYEQY
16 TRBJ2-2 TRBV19 ASSTELLNAGGTGELF
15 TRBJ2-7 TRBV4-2 ASSQEASGGVTYEQY
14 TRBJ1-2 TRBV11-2 ASSLDRGGTNYGYT
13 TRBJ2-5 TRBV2 ASLGTRPLQETQY
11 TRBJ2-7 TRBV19 ASSPGHPYEQY
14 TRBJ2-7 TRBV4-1 ASSQAGTGRIYEQY
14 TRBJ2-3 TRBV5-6 ASSLNSGRVTDTQY
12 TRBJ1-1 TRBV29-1 SVVQDTRITEAF
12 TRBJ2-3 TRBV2 ASSVGASTDTQY